What follows are 20 T cell receptor beta chains derived from one specimen sequenced in a study of blood T cell repertoires in COVID-19. Generated by immunoSEQ multiplex PCR, the TCRdb table keeps only in-frame clones and is missing some. The sample consists of 95,000 to 120,000 clones, 84% of them appearing once. The sequencing sample was made of peripheral blood. The receptors were gathered from a woman aged 40-49 years with acute or convalescent COVID-19.

V is TRBV7-2 and J is TRBJ2-5, with 9 bases matching TRBD2. In germline, CDR1 is SGHTA, CDR2 FQGNSA. The ends lost 1 base at V and 2 bases at J; junction bases unmatched: 11. The CDR3 consists of 18 residues. This chain's CDR3 is CASSLGRGGRWSQETQYF. DNA for the CDR3: TGTGCCAGCAGCTTAGGGCGGGGGGGCCGATGGTCACAAGAGACCCAGTACTTC.

The chain joins TRBV19 to TRBJ2-1; the D gene is possibly TRBD1 (5 bases). The V gene's germline CDR1 is LNHDA and CDR2 SQIVND (reference sequence). This CDR3 comprises 12 residues. V was trimmed by 6 bases and J by 9 bases, leaving 12 bases between them. CDR3 sequence: CASRGLRSEQFF. In nucleotides, the CDR3 is TGTGCCAGTAGGGGGCTCAGGAGTGAGCAGTTCTTC.

The chain is built from TRBV27 and TRBJ2-3; D uncertain. The CDR3 sequence is 13 residues long. With 5 bases removed from V and 6 bases from J, the gap between germline ends came to 12 bases. The germline V gene has CDR1 MNHEY and CDR2 SMNVEV (reference sequence). Here the CDR3 DNA reads TGTGCCAGCAGTCCTGGCTCGTGGGATACGCAGTATTTT. Amino acid sequence: CASSPGSWDTQYF.

The chain employs TRBV7-2 and TRBJ1-3, with TRBD1 identical over 7 bases. The V gene end was trimmed by 6 bases and the J gene end by 3 bases; junction bases not matched to a gene: 11. The germline CDR1 and CDR2 sequences are SGHTA and FQGNSA. CDR3 length: 16 amino acids. The CDR3 DNA is TGTGCCAGCAGTTCGAAGACAGGGTCTATTGGAAACACCATATATTTT. Protein: CASSSKTGSIGNTIYF. The variable domain in full, completed from reference TRBV7-2 and TRBJ1-3, reads GAGVSQSPSNKVTEKGKDVELRCDPISGHTALYWYRQSLGQGLEFLIYFQGNSAPDKSGLPSDRFSAERTGGSVSTLTIQRTQQEDSAVYLCASSSKTGSIGNTIYFGEGSWLTVV.

This rearrangement joins TRBV6-4 to TRBJ1-2; D not certain. Germline CDR1 MRHNA, CDR2 SNTAGT. V lost 6 bases, J lost 2 bases, and 7 bases lay in between. CDR3 length: 12 residues. Here the CDR3 reads CASRAQNYGYTF. CDR3 DNA sequence: TGTGCCAGCAGGGCTCAGAACTATGGCTACACCTTC.

This clone ranks as medium-sized. The rearrangement uses TRBV29-1 and TRBJ2-3; TRBD1 matches at 8 bases. Germline values: CDR1 SQVTM, CDR2 ANQGSEA. The ends lost 6 bases at V and 6 bases at J; junction bases unmatched: 14. This CDR3 is 15 amino acids long. CDR3 amino acids: CSVSPAGGAGDTQYF. CDR3 DNA: TGCAGCGTGAGCCCGGCAGGGGGCGCAGGGGATACGCAGTATTTT.

The genes are TRBV27 and TRBJ1-1; the D is unclear. Trimming cost V 1 base and J 7 bases, with 7 bases left between them. The germline V gene encodes CDR1 MNHEY and CDR2 SMNVEV (reference sequence). This CDR3 region has 12 residues. The CDR3 DNA reads TGTGCCAGCAGTTTATGGGGAGGTGAAGCTTTCTTT. Its protein is CASSLWGGEAFF.

V is TRBV2 and J is TRBJ1-2; weak D call: TRBD1 (5 bases). The germline V gene encodes CDR1 SNHLY and CDR2 FYNNEI. Trimming pared 1 base from V and 3 bases from J, leaving 12 bases between. The CDR3 is 15 amino acids. In DNA form, the CDR3 reads TGTGCCAGCAGTGAAGACGGGACTGGGCACTATGGCTACACCTTC. Translation gives CASSEDGTGHYGYTF. Based on the CDR3 plus reference TRBV2 and TRBJ1-2, the full variable domain is EPEVTQTPSHQVTQMGQEVILRCVPISNHLYFYWYRQILGQKVEFLVSFYNNEISEKSEIFDDQFSVERPDGSNFTLKIRSTKLEDSAMYFCASSEDGTGHYGYTFGSGTRLTVV.

This clone was detected only a few times. V gene TRBV7-2 combines with J gene TRBJ1-5; 10 bases are a match to TRBD1. The germline V gene has CDR1 SGHTA and CDR2 FQGNSA. This CDR3 contains 15 residues. V shed 5 bases, J shed 4 bases, and the junction held 5 bases outside the gene matches. CDR3 DNA sequence: TGTGCCAGCAGCCCAATGGGACAGGGGAATCAGCCCCAGCATTTT. Translated: CASSPMGQGNQPQHF.

This clone turned up a few times. The J gene is TRBJ1-2, the V gene TRBV7-9; TRBD1 aligns across 10 bases. This CDR3 region has 13 residues. Germline CDR1 SEHNR, CDR2 FQNEAQ (reference sequence). V lost 7 bases and J lost 4; bases outside the gene matches: 3. The CDR3 loop reads CASTRQGAYGYTF. The DNA of the CDR3 is TGTGCCAGCACCCGACAGGGGGCCTATGGCTACACCTTC. The full variable domain, in which reference TRBV7-9 and TRBJ1-2 provide the parts outside the CDR3, is DTGVSQNPRHKITKRGQNVTFRCDPISEHNRLYWYRQTLGQGPEFLTYFQNEAQLEKSRLLSDRFSAERPKGSFSTLEIQRTEQGDSAMYLCASTRQGAYGYTFGSGTRLTVV.

This clone came up many times. This chain joins TRBV5-1 and TRBJ2-2; possibly TRBD1 for D (6 bases). Per germline, CDR1 SGHRS and CDR2 YFSETQ. The V gene lost 1 base and the J gene lost 6 bases, with 16 bases spanning the gap. The CDR3 contains 16 residues. The CDR3 DNA is TGCGCCAGCAGCTTGTGGTACGGGTCAGGGGCCGGGGAGCTGTTTTTT. It is translated as CASSLWYGSGAGELFF. Combining the CDR3 with reference TRBV5-1 and TRBJ2-2 gives the whole variable domain KAGVTQTPRYLIKTRGQQVTLSCSPISGHRSVSWYQQTPGQGLQFLFEYFSETQRNKGNFPGRFSGRQFSNSRSEMNVSTLELGDSALYLCASSLWYGSGAGELFFGEGSRLTVL.

The CDR3 loop is CASSIGDRGKGSPLHF. The CDR3 DNA reads TGTGCCAGCAGCATAGGGGACAGGGGGAAAGGTTCACCCCTCCACTTT. The V gene is TRBV7-6, the J gene TRBJ1-6; 11 nucleotides align to TRBD1. CDR1 and CDR2 from the germline V gene are SGHVS and FNYEAQ. This CDR3 is 16 amino acids long. V shed 5 bases, J shed 9 bases, and the junction held 9 bases outside the gene matches.

This chain uses TRBV5-6 with TRBJ1-3; D is ambiguous. The CDR3 runs 15 residues. The germline CDR1 and CDR2 sequences are SGHDT and YYEEEE. Trimming cost V 0 bases and J 4 bases, with 11 bases left between them. The CDR3 protein is CASSLDRGRGNTIYF. CDR3 in DNA: TGTGCCAGCAGCTTGGATCGGGGTCGGGGAAACACCATATATTTT.

The chain carries TRBV10-2 and TRBJ1-5, with D possibly being TRBD1 (6 bases). The CDR3 runs 17 residues. Trimming removed 0 bases at V and 7 bases at J, with 19 bases between. Germline V gene sequence: CDR1 WSHSY, CDR2 SAAADI. The CDR3 protein is CASSESSGAGYGQPQHF. The CDR3 coding sequence is TGCGCCAGCAGTGAGTCGTCAGGGGCGGGTTATGGACAGCCCCAGCATTTT.

The V call is TRBV9, the J call TRBJ1-5; a possible D gene is TRBD1 (6 bases). Deletions cut 2 bases from V and 3 bases from J, with 12 bases between. The CDR3 has 15 residues. Germline-derived CDR1 and CDR2 are SGDLS and YYNGEE. CDR3 loop: CASSVFAGVNQPQHF. CDR3 nucleotide sequence: TGTGCCAGCAGCGTTTTCGCAGGGGTCAATCAGCCCCAGCATTTT.

The gene calls are TRBV7-9 and TRBJ1-6, with 7 nucleotides matching TRBD1. There are 14 residues in the CDR3. With V trimmed by 3 bases and J by 7 bases, 3 bases remained unmatched. In germline, CDR1 is SEHNR, CDR2 FQNEAQ (reference sequence). CDR3 protein: CASSLAGGNSPLHF. DNA of the CDR3: TGTGCCAGCAGCTTGGCAGGGGGAAATTCACCCCTCCACTTT.

V usage is TRBV6-1 and J usage is TRBJ1-2; TRBD1 might be the D (6 bases). Germline CDR1 reads MNHNS; CDR2 reads SASEGT. The CDR3 contains 14 residues. Between the trimmed V and J ends, which lost 5 bases and 8 bases, there was a span of 18 bases. This CDR3 is CASSSYRVATGYTF. The DNA of the CDR3 is TGTGCCAGCAGTTCCTACAGGGTTGCGACAGGCTACACCTTC.

This rearrangement joins TRBV19 to TRBJ2-4; 8 bases are shared with TRBD2. V shed 4 bases, J shed 6 bases, and the junction held 5 bases outside the gene matches. The CDR3 totals 14 residues. CDR1 is LNHDA and CDR2 is SQIVND in the germline V gene (reference sequence). CDR3 nucleotide sequence: TGTGCCAGTAGTACCGGGGGGGCGGGAAACATTCAGTACTTC. Its protein is CASSTGGAGNIQYF. The full variable domain, its missing parts supplied by reference TRBV19 and TRBJ2-4, is DGGITQSPKYLFRKEGQNVTLSCEQNLNHDAMYWYRQDPGQGLRLIYYSQIVNDFQKGDIAEGYSVSREKKESFPLTVTSAQKNPTAFYLCASSTGGAGNIQYFGAGTRLSVL.

The V gene is TRBV6-2 or TRBV6-3, the J gene TRBJ1-2; D not resolved. CDR1 and CDR2 (germline): MNHEY, SVGEGT. Between the trimmed V and J ends, which lost 6 bases and 8 bases, there was a span of 16 bases. The CDR3 is 13 residues long. The CDR3 is CASSLRVTRGYTF. The CDR3 nucleotides are TGTGCCAGCAGCCTCCGGGTCACCCGGGGCTACACCTTC.

The chain links TRBV10-3 to TRBJ2-5, with 8 bases matching TRBD1. The germline gives CDR1 ENHRY, CDR2 SYGVKD. The trim removed 6 bases at V and 5 bases at J, leaving 5 bases unmatched. This CDR3 is 13 amino acids long. The CDR3 DNA follows: TGTGCCATCAGAAGACAGGGGATGGAGACCCAGTACTTC. This encodes CAIRRQGMETQYF.